This TCR beta chain stems from a study of T cell clonotyping in hematopoietic cell transplantation. Profiled with immunoSEQ multiplex PCR; TCRdb holds only in-frame clones, not every one. Here the sample spans 15,000 to 20,000 clones, about nine tenths being singletons. Whole-study results and caveats: After transplant, recipient diversity fell while pathologically expanded clonotypes grew through day 180.

Germline loops: CDR1 SGHRS, CDR2 YFSETQ. This CDR3 is built from 15 residues. The germline V and J ends were trimmed by 1 base and 0 bases, with 9 bases remaining between them. Details on this clone: Its antigen is not known.

The V call is TRBV5-1, the J call TRBJ2-3; D possibly corresponds to TRBD1 (5 bases). The TCR was taken from a man between 35 and 55 years old in good health. Some clones in this sample may be carry-over from other donors' samples. The sequenced sample consisted of peripheral blood mononuclear cells. The CDR3 DNA is TGCGCCAGCAGCTTGAGTGGGGCTAGCACAGATACGCAGTATTTT. It encodes CASSLSGASTDTQYF.